This TCR beta chain was sequenced for a study of T cell responses to AZD1222 COVID-19 vaccine. General observations from the study: Baseline seropositives among AZD1222 recipients totaled only 5 to 7. Unmutated variant regions are reportedly the target of nearly half of TCRs that are spike-specific.

From germline, CDR1 is SGHRS and CDR2 YFSETQ. V lost 0 bases and J lost 2; bases outside the gene matches: 2. CDR3 size: 15 residues. On this clone: Its antigen is as yet unknown.

The table came from immunoSEQ multiplex PCR; TCRdb's copy has only in-frame clones and leaves some out. This table holds about 180,000 clones, 88% found once. The rearrangement joins TRBV5-1 to TRBJ2-3, with 8 bases matching TRBD2. The sequence came from an adult in good health. The sample in question was peripheral blood, obtained on day 0 of AZD1222 vaccination. Written as DNA, the CDR3 is TGCGCCAGCAGCTTGGCACTAGCGGACACAGATACGCAGTATTTT. Amino acid sequence: CASSLALADTDTQYF.